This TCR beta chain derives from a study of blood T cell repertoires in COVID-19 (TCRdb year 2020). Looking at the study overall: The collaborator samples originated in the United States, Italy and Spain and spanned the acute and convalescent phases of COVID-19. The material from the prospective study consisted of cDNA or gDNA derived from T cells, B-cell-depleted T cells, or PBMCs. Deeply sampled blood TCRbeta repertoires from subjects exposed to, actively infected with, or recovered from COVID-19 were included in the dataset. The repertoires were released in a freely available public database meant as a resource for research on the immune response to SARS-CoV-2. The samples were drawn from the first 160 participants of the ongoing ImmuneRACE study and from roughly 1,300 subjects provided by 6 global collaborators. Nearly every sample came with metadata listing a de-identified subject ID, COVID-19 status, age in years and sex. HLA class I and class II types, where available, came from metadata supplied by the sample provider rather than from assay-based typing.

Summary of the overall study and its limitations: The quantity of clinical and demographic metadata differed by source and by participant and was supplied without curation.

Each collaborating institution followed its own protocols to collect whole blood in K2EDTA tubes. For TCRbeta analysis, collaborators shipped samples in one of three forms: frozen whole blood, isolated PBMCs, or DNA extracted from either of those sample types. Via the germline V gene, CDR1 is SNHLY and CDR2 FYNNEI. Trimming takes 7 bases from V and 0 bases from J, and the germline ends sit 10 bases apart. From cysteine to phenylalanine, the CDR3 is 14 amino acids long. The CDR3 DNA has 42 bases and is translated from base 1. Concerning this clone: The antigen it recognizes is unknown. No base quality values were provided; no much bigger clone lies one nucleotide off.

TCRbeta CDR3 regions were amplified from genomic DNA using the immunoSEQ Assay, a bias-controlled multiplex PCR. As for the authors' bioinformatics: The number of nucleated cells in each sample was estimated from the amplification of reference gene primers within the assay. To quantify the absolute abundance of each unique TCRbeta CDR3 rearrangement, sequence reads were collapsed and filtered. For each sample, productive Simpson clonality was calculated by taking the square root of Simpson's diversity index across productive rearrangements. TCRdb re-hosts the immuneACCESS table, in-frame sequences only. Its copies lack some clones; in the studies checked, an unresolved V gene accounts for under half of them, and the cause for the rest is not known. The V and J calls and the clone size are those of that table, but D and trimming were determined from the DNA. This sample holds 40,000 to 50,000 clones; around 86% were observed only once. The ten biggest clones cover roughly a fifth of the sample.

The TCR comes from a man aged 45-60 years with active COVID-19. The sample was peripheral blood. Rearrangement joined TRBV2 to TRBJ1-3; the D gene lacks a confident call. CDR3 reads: CASTSGVSGNTIYF. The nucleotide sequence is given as TGTGCCAGCACGTCCGGGGTCTCTGGAAACACCATATATTTT.